This TCR beta chain appears in the sequencing data of a study of shared clonotypes between healthy human individuals. Details on this clone: The sample has other DNA sequences that encode this CDR3 too.

Original processing notes: Because ImmunoSEQ provided only junction sequences with no quality scores, the filtering differed. Assay used: immunoSEQ multiplex PCR; TCRdb lists only in-frame clones, some missing. D and trimming come from the DNA, and the V and J calls and clone size come from that table. The table records roughly 1.4 million clones, approximately 98.5% of them present only once. Trimming left V 6 bases short and J 0 bases short, with 3 bases between. CDR3 length: 11 residues. Germline V gives CDR1 WSHSY, CDR2 SAAADI. The TCR originated in a man under 40 in good health. What was sequenced was naive CD4+ T cells sorted from blood. Subset here: CD45RA+ positively selected. The rearrangement joins TRBV10-2 to TRBJ2-7; no definite D call. This chain's CDR3 is CASSGSYEQYF. The CDR3 coding sequence is TGCGCCAGCAGCGGCTCCTACGAGCAGTACTTC.